Each of the 5 T cell receptor beta chains below was sequenced from the same sample in a study of blood T cell repertoires in COVID-19 (dated by TCRdb to the early 2020s). Library preparation employed the immunoSEQ multiplex PCR assay. TCRdb took this table from immuneACCESS and kept in-frame rearrangements with V and J called. Such tables lack part of the clones; where checked against another copy, unresolved V genes explain under half of the gap, and the rest is unexplained. The sample table records 90,000 to 150,000 clones; approximately 83% of these occur just once. Of the sample, approximately 10% is held by the ten largest clones. The sequenced material came from peripheral blood. The receptors come from an elderly man with acute or convalescent COVID-19.

This clone was observed a few times. This chain links TRBV5-4 with TRBJ1-3; D remains ambiguous. The germline V gene encodes CDR1 SGHNT and CDR2 YYREEE (reference sequence). V was pared by 0 bases and J by 0 bases, with 4 bases between. This CDR3 has 14 amino acids. CDR3 sequence reads: CASSLDSSGNTIYF. The CDR3 DNA reads TGTGCCAGCAGCTTGGACAGCTCTGGAAACACCATATATTTT. The full variable domain, rest sourced from reference TRBV5-4 and TRBJ1-3, is ETGVTQSPTHLIKTRGQQVTLRCSSQSGHNTVSWYQQALGQGPQFIFQYYREEENGRGNFPPRFSGLQFPNYSSELNVNALELDDSALYLCASSLDSSGNTIYFGEGSWLTVV.

V gene TRBV5-1 combines with J gene TRBJ2-1; 8 bases match TRBD1. This CDR3 comprises 15 residues. Germline V CDR1 and CDR2: SGHRS, YFSETQ. Trimming removed 4 bases from V and 6 bases from J; junction bases left unmatched: 9. The CDR3 coding sequence is TGCGCCAGCAGCCCGACAGGGGACATCCTCAATGAGCAGTTCTTC. It yields the protein CASSPTGDILNEQFF. Full variable domain (missing parts from reference TRBV5-1 and TRBJ2-1): KAGVTQTPRYLIKTRGQQVTLSCSPISGHRSVSWYQQTPGQGLQFLFEYFSETQRNKGNFPGRFSGRQFSNSRSEMNVSTLELGDSALYLCASSPTGDILNEQFFGPGTRLTVL.

The chain uses TRBV24-1 and TRBJ2-3; 10 bases match TRBD2. Per the germline V gene, CDR1 is KGHDR and CDR2 is SFDVKD. The trim removed 5 bases at V and 6 bases at J, leaving 10 bases unmatched. This CDR3 spans 16 amino acids. CDR3 DNA sequence: TGTGCCACCAGTGCCGCGGCTAGCGGGAGTAAGGATACGCAGTATTTT. This gives the protein CATSAAASGSKDTQYF.

The V gene is TRBV7-2, the J gene TRBJ1-1; 7 bases line up with TRBD1. The CDR3 runs 14 residues. Trimming removed 5 bases from V and 1 base from J; junction bases left unmatched: 4. CDR1 and CDR2 (germline): SGHTA, FQGNSA. The DNA for the CDR3 is TGTGCCAGCAGCGGCGGGACAGCGAACACTGAAGCTTTCTTT. Translated: CASSGGTANTEAFF.

This chain uses TRBV28 with TRBJ1-4; D uncertain. V shed 3 bases and J shed 12 bases, with 14 bases lying between them. Germline CDR1 is MDHEN and CDR2 is SYDVKM. The CDR3 is 13 residues long. This CDR3 is CASSFPGREELFF. CDR3 coding DNA: TGTGCCAGCAGTTTCCCCGGACGGGAAGAACTGTTTTTT.